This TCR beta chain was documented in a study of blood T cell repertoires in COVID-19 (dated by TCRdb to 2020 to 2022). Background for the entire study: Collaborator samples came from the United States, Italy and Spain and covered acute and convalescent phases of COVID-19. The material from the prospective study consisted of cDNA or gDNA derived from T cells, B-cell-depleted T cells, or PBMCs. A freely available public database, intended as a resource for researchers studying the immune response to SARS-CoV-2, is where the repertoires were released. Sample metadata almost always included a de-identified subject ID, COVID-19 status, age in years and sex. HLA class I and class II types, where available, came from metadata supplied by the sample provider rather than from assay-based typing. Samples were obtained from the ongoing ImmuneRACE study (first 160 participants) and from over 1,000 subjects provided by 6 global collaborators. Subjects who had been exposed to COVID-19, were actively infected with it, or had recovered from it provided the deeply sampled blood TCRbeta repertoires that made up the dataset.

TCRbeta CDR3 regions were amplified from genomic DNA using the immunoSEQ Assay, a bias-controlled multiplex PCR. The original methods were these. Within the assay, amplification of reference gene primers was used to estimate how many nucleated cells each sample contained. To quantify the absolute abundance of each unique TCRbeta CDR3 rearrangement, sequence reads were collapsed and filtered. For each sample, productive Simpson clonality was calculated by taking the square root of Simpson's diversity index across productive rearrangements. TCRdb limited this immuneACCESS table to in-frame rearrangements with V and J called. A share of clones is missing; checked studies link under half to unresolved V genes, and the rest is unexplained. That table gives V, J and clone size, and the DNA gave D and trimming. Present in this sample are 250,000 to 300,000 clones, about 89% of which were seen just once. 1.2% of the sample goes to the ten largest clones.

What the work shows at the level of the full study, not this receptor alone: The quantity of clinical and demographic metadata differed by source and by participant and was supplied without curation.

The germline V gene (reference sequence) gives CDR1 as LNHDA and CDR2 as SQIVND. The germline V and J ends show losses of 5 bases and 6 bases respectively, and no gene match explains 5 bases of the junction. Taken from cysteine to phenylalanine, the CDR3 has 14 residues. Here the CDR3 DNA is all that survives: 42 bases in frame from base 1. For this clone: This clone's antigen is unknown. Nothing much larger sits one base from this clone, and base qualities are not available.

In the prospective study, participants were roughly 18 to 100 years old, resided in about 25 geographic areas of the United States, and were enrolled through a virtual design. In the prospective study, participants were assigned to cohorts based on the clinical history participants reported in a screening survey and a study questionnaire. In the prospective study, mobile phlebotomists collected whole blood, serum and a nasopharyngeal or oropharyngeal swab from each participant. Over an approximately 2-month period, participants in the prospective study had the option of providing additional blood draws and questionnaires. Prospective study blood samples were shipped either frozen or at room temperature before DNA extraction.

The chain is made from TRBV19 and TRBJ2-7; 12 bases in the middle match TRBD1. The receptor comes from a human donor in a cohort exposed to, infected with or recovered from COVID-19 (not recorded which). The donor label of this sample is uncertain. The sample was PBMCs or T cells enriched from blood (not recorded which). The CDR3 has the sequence CASSPGTGGFEQYF. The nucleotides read TGTGCCAGTAGTCCCGGGACAGGGGGCTTCGAGCAGTACTTC. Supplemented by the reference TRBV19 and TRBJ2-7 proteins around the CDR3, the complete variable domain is DGGITQSPKYLFRKEGQNVTLSCEQNLNHDAMYWYRQDPGQGLRLIYYSQIVNDFQKGDIAEGYSVSREKKESFPLTVTSAQKNPTAFYLCASSPGTGGFEQYFGPGTRLTVT.